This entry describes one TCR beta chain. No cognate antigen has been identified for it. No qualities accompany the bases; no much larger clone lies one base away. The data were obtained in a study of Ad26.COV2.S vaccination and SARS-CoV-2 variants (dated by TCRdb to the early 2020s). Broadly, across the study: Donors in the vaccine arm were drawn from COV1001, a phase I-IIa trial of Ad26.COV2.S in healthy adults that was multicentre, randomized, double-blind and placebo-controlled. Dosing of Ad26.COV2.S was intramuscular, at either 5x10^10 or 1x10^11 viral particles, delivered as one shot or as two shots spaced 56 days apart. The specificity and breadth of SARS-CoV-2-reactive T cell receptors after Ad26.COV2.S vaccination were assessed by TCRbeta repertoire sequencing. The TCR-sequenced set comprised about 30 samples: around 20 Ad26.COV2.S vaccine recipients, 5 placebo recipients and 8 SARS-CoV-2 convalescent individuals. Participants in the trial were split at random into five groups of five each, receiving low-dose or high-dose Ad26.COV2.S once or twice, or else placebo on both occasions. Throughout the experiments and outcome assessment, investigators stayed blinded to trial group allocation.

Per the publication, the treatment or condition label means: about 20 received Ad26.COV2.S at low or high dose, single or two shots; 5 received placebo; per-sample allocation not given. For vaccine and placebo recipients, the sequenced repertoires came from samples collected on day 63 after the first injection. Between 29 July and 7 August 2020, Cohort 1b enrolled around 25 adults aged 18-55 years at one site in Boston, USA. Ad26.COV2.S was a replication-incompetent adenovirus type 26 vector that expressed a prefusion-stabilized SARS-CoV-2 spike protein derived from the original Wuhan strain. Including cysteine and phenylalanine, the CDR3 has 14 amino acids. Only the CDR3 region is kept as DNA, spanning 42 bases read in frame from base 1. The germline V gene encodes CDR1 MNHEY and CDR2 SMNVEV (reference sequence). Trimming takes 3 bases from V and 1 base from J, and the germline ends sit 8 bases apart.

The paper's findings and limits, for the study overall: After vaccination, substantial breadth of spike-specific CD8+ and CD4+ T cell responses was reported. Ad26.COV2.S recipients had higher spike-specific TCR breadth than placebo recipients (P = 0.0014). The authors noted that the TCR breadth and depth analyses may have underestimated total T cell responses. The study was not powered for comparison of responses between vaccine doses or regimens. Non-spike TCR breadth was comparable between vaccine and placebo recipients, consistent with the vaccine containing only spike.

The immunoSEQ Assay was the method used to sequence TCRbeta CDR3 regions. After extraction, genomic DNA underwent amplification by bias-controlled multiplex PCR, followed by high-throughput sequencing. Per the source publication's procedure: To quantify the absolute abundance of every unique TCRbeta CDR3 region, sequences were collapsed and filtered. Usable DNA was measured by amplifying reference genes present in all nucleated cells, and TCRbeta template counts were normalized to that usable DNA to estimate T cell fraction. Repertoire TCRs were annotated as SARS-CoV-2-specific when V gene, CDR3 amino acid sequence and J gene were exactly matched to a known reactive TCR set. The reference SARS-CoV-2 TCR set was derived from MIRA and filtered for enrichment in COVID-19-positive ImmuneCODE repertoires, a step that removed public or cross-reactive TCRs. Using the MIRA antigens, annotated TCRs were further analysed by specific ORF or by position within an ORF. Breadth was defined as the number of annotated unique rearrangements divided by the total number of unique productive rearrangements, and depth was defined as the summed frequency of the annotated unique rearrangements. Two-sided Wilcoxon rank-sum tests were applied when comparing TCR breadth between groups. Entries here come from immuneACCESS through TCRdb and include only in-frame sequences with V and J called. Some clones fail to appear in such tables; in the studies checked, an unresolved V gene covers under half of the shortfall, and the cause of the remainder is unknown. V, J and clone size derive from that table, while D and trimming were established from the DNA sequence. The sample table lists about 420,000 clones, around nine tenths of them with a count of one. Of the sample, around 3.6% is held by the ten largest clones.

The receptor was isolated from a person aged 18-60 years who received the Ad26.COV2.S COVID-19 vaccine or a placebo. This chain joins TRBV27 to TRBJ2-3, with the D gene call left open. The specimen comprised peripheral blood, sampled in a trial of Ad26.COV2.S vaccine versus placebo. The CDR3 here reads CASSLPHRTDTQYF. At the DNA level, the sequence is TGTGCCAGCAGTTTGCCGCACCGCACAGATACGCAGTATTTT.